A single T cell receptor (beta chain) is shown here with its context. Its antigen is unknown. The record originates from a study of chemoradiotherapy in HPV16-positive cancers. TCRdb keeps only in-frame clones here, not all; method: immunoSEQ multiplex PCR. The table includes around 7,400 clones, around two thirds detected once. Study-wide points: Candidate HPV-specific clones and E7-related TCR motifs grew in tumor during treatment.

CDR1 and CDR2 (germline): LNHDA, SQIVND (reference sequence). This CDR3 contains 15 residues. V dropped 5 bases and J dropped 5 bases, with 15 bases sitting between them. This chain connects TRBV19 to TRBJ1-4; D perhaps matches TRBD1 (6 bases). This TCR derives from a human donor with HPV-associated anogenital cancer. The source was tumor tissue, collected from a patient who underwent chemoradiotherapy. The CDR3 sequence: CASSPTGNENEKLFF. The CDR3 DNA follows: TGTGCCAGTAGTCCTACAGGGAATGAAAATGAAAAACTGTTTTTT.